This T cell receptor beta chain was obtained from a study of identical twins. Study-wide results and caveats: Where out-of-frame alpha sequences were twin-shared, they showed excess low generation probability. Twins' excess sharing was less marked for out-of-frame beta sequences. Invariant MAIT and iNKT cells are populations that could partly confound zero-insertion analyses.

The table lists this clonotype with a few counts. What it binds is not known. TCRdb itself ran the 5' RACE reads through MiXCR, one entry per CDR3 protein. Of 650,000 to 750,000 distinct CDR3 sequences in the sample, around 21% are singletons; the top ten hold 4% to 5.5%. This sample also belongs to another study, concerning T cells expressing NK-cell markers. That source notes: For about 6 donors, the dominant NKG2C+ clonotypes made up roughly 1.0-7.0% of their CD8+ T cells.

Sample: PBMCs. The clonotype was recovered from a young woman in good health.

The CDR3 DNA reads as TGCAGTGCTTTTTACAGGGTTAGTGAAGCTTTCTTT. Translation gives CSAFYRVSEAFF. The rearrangement joins TRBV20-1 to TRBJ1-1, with TRBD1 as a possible D gene (6 bases). The V gene's germline CDR1 is DFQATT and CDR2 SNEGSKA (reference sequence). The CDR3 consists of 12 residues. The V gene lost 5 bases and the J gene lost 7 bases, with 14 bases spanning the gap.